This T cell receptor (beta chain) was identified in a study of T cell repertoires in cytomegalovirus infection. The wider study: As its CMV epitopes, the study selected recently identified HLA-C-restricted and well-studied HLA-B-restricted targets. In public TCR beta signatures, there were indications of both CMV infection and matching HLA type.

Overall study results and limits: Dominant in the ex vivo response were TCR beta clonotypes restricted by HLA-C and specific for CMV. Cumulative public TCR beta family frequency identified carriers of CMV plus the relevant HLA.

The CDR3 extends over 15 amino acids. With 4 bases clipped from V and 8 bases from J, the junction kept 8 bases outside the gene matches. MiXCR, run by TCRdb on the reads, gives a single entry per CDR3 protein. This table has roughly 310,000 distinct CDR3 sequences, 25% to 35% appearing once. This clonotype was observed a handful of times. The target antigen is unknown. J is TRBJ1-4 and V is TRBV12-3 or TRBV12-4, with 9 positions matching TRBD1. The source material was cultured PBMCs, sampled from culture after CMV antigen stimulation. The TCR sequence derives from a human donor in good health (CMV status not recorded). Some clones in this sample may be carry-over from other donors' samples. The CDR3, as DNA: TGTGCCAGCAGTTCCGGACAGGGGAAGAACGAAAAACTGTTTTTT. Amino acid sequence: CASSSGQGKNEKLFF.